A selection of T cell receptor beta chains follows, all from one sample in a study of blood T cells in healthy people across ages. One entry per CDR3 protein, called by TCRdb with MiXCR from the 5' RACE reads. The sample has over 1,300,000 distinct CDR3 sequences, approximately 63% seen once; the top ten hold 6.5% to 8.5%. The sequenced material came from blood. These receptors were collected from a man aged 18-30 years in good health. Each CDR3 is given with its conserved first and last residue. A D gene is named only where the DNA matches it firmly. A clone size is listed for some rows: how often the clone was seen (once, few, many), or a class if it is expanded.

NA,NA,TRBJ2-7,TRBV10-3,CAIAQSSYEQYF,TGTGCCATTGCGCAGTCCTCCTACGAGCAGTACTTC
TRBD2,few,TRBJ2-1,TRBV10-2,CASQTSGPLGLSYNEQFF,TGCGCCAGCCAGACTAGCGGGCCTTTGGGGTTATCCTACAATGAGCAGTTCTTC
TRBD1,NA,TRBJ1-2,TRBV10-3,CAIRDPNRGENYGYTF,TGTGCCATCAGGGACCCGAACAGGGGAGAGAACTATGGCTACACCTTC
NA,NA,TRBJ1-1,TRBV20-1,CSASGQIEAFF,TGCAGTGCGTCCGGTCAGATAGAAGCTTTCTTT
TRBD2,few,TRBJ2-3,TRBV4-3,CASSQKFPGLAATDTQYF,TGCGCCAGCAGCCAAAAGTTCCCGGGACTAGCGGCCACAGATACGCAGTATTTT
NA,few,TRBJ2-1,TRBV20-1,CMLQDSQYNEQFF,TGCATGCTACAGGACAGTCAATACAATGAGCAGTTCTTC
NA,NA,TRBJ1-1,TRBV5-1,CASSTAGASNTEAFF,TGCGCCAGTTCAACAGCAGGGGCATCGAACACTGAAGCTTTCTTT
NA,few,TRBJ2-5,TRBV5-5,CASSGARWAPQETQYF,TGTGCCAGCAGCGGGGCCCGTTGGGCCCCCCAAGAGACCCAGTACTTC
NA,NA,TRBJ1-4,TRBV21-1,CASSKEQGHRNEKLFF,TGTGCCAGCAGCAAAGAGCAGGGTCATCGCAATGAAAAACTGTTTTTT
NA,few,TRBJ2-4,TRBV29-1,CSVDPGTAKNIQYF,TGCAGCGTTGACCCCGGGACAGCCAAAAACATTCAGTACTTC
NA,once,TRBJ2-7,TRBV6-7,CARKTVYF,TGTGCCAGGAAGACGGTGTACTTC
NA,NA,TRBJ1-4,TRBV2,CASSLNRVVNEKLFF,TGTGCCAGCAGTCTCAACAGGGTCGTTAATGAAAAACTGTTTTTT
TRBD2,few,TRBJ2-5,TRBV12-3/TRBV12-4,CASSPRAGGTQETQYF,TGTGCCAGCAGCCCAAGGGCGGGAGGAACTCAAGAGACCCAGTACTTC
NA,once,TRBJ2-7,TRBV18,CASSPGGAPYEQYF,TGTGCCAGCTCACCGGGCGGGGCGCCCTACGAGCAGTACTTC
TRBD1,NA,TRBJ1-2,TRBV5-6,CASSSPSGRGYGGYTF,TGTGCCAGCAGCTCCCCCTCGGGCAGGGGGTATGGTGGCTACACCTTC
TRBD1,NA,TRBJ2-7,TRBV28,CASSLALGQVGYEQYF,TGTGCCAGCAGTTTAGCTCTCGGACAGGTTGGGTACGAGCAGTACTTC
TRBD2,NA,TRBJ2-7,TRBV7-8,CASSLAGTSGVSYEQYF,TGTGCCAGCAGCTTAGCGGGGACTAGCGGGGTCTCCTACGAGCAGTACTTC
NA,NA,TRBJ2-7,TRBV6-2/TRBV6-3,CASSNSRDISYEQYF,TGTGCCAGCAGTAACTCCCGGGACATCTCCTACGAGCAGTACTTC
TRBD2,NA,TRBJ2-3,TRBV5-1,CASSPFPSGGAGDTQYF,TGCGCCAGCAGCCCCTTCCCCAGCGGGGGGGCCGGGGATACGCAGTATTTT
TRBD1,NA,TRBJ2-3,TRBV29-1,CSVEEGTADTQYF,TGCAGCGTTGAAGAAGGGACAGCAGATACGCAGTATTTT
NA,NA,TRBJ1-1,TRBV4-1,CASSQEFGDTEAFF,TGCGCCAGCAGCCAAGAGTTCGGGGACACTGAAGCTTTCTTT
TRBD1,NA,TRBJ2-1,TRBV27,CASSLGRQGARDEQFF,TGTGCCAGCAGTTTAGGGAGACAGGGGGCGAGAGACGAGCAGTTCTTC
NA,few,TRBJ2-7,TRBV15,CATSSSRVYEQYF,TGTGCCACCAGCAGCTCACGGGTCTACGAGCAGTACTTC
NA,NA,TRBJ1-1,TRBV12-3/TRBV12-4,CASSVGHSTEAFF,TGTGCCAGCAGTGTAGGACACTCCACTGAAGCTTTCTTT
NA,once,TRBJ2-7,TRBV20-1,CSARGRDSWPYEQYF,TGCAGTGCTAGAGGTCGGGACTCCTGGCCCTACGAGCAGTACTTC
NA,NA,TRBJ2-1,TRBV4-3,CASSPGVGHYNEQFF,TGCGCCAGCAGCCCCGGAGTAGGCCACTACAATGAGCAGTTCTTC
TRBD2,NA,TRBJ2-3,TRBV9,CASSVGGASDTQYF,TGTGCCAGCAGCGTCGGGGGGGCCTCAGATACGCAGTATTTT
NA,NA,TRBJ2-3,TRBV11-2,CASSLAPGVTDTQYF,TGTGCCAGCAGCTTAGCGCCGGGCGTCACAGATACGCAGTATTTT
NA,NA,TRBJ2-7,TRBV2,CASNLLYIMGEQYF,TGTGCCAGCAACCTTCTCTACATTATGGGGGAGCAGTACTTC
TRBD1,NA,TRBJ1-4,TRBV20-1,CSARLWDRETATNEKLFF,TGCAGTGCTAGACTTTGGGACAGGGAGACAGCAACTAATGAAAAACTGTTTTTT
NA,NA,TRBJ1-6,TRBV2,CASSDIRTSPLHF,TGTGCCAGCAGTGATATCCGTACTTCACCCCTCCACTTT
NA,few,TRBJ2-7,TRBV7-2,CASSSQGETTYEQYF,TGTGCCAGCAGCTCCCAGGGAGAAACGACCTACGAGCAGTACTTC
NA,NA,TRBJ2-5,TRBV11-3,CASSLGIGGIEETQYF,TGTGCCAGCAGCTTAGGGATCGGGGGCATCGAAGAGACCCAGTACTTC
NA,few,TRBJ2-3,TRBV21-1,CASSKAPYKRCLLDTQYF,TGTGCCAGCAGCAAAGCCCCTTATAAAAGATGCCTTTTAGATACGCAGTATTTT
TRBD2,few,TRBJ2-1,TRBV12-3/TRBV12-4,CASSLSGGASYNEQFF,TGTGCCAGCAGCCTTAGCGGGGGAGCCTCCTACAATGAGCAGTTCTTC
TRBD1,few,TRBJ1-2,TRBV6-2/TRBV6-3,CASRGGTGGGYTF,TGTGCCAGCAGAGGTGGGACAGGGGGAGGCTACACCTTC
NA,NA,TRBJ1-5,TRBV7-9,CASSPDGQPQHF,TGTGCCAGCAGCCCGGATGGGCAGCCCCAGCATTTT
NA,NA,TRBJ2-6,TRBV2,CASSAADSGANVLTF,TGTGCCAGCAGCGCAGCGGACTCTGGGGCCAACGTCCTGACTTTC
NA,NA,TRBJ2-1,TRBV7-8,CASSLRRGTYNEQFF,TGTGCCAGCAGCTTGCGCAGGGGAACCTACAATGAGCAGTTCTTC
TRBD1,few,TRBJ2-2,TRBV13,CASSLQHSGGAGNTGELFF,TGTGCCAGCAGCTTACAACATTCAGGGGGCGCCGGTAACACCGGGGAGCTGTTTTTT
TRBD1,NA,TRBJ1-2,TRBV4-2,CASSPRTGEGDGYTF,TGTGCCAGCAGCCCCCGGACAGGGGAGGGGGATGGCTACACCTTC
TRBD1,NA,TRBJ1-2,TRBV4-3,CASSPHSIRDSYDYTF,TGCGCCAGCAGCCCTCACTCCATCCGGGACAGTTATGACTACACCTTC
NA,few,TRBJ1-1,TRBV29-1,CSVGPAGTRDAEAFF,TGCAGCGTTGGCCCTGCGGGAACCCGGGACGCTGAAGCTTTCTTT
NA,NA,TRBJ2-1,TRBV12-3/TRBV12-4,CASSLRGLSNEQFF,TGTGCCAGCAGTTTGCGCGGCTTATCCAATGAGCAGTTCTTC
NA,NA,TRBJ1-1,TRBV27,CASNPLRVANTEAFF,TGTGCCAGCAACCCCCTCAGGGTGGCGAACACTGAAGCTTTCTTT
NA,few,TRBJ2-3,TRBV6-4,CASSDHKTSTDTQYF,TGTGCCAGCAGTGACCACAAAACTAGCACAGATACGCAGTATTTT
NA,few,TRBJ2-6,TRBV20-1,CSARPFRGSGANVLTF,TGCAGTGCTAGACCTTTTCGAGGGTCCGGGGCCAACGTCCTGACTTTC